The rows below give T cell receptor beta chains drawn from one sample of a study of CD8 T cells in Susac syndrome. TCRdb passed the immunoSEQ multiplex PCR reads through MiXCR, listing each CDR3 protein once. This table holds approximately 190,000 distinct CDR3 sequences, roughly 92% found once. The sample comprised CD4+ T cells from PBMCs. These TCRs come from a human donor in good health. Each CDR3 is given with its conserved first and last residue. A D gene is named only where the DNA matches it firmly. Size values are once, few and many counts, or a class for expanded clones, and some rows have none.

j_call d_call v_call clone_size cdr3_aa cdr3_nt
TRBJ2-7 - TRBV12-3/TRBV12-4 - CASSLGMTYEQYF TGTGCCAGCAGTTTAGGGATGACCTACGAGCAGTACTTC
TRBJ2-2 TRBD2 TRBV20-1 - CSARYLAGGAGELFF TGCAGTGCTCGATATCTAGCGGGGGGGGCCGGGGAGCTGTTTTTT
TRBJ1-2 - TRBV14 - CASSQVGLAGYTF TGTGCCAGCAGCCAAGTAGGACTCGCTGGCTACACCTTC
TRBJ2-3 - TRBV20-1 - CSAPRARVSGGTDTQYF TGCAGTGCTCCCAGGGCAAGGGTATCAGGGGGCACAGATACGCAGTATTTT
TRBJ1-2 - TRBV20-1 - CSASDIDEGSYGYTF TGCAGTGCTAGCGATATAGACGAGGGCTCCTATGGCTACACCTTC
TRBJ1-5 - TRBV19 - CASITGGGSNQPQHF TGTGCCAGTATTACCGGTGGGGGAAGCAATCAGCCCCAGCATTTT
TRBJ2-5 - TRBV7-2 - CASSLGAFLYF TGTGCCAGCAGCTTAGGCGCGTTCTTGTACTTC
TRBJ2-1 TRBD2 TRBV12-3/TRBV12-4 - CASSRLAFNEQFF TGTGCCAGCAGTCGACTAGCCTTCAATGAGCAGTTCTTC
TRBJ2-1 TRBD1 TRBV28 - CASRNQGENEQFF TGTGCCAGCAGGAATCAGGGGGAAAATGAGCAGTTCTTC
TRBJ1-1 - TRBV5-1 - CASSGNQGLGTEAFF TGCGCCAGCAGCGGAAACCAGGGGCTGGGCACTGAAGCTTTCTTT
TRBJ1-6 - TRBV18 - CASSPPVGTTLHF TGTGCCAGCTCACCACCAGTAGGTACAACCCTCCACTTT
TRBJ2-1 - TRBV30 - CASATGEGDNEQFF TGTGCCTCTGCGACAGGGGAGGGTGACAATGAGCAGTTCTTC
TRBJ1-3 TRBD1 TRBV28 - CASSLQGGGSGNTIYF TGTGCCAGCAGTTTACAGGGGGGTGGGTCTGGAAACACCATATATTTT
TRBJ2-6 - TRBV19 - CASSGGSSGANVLTF TGTGCCAGTAGTGGTGGTAGCTCTGGGGCCAACGTCCTGACTTTC
TRBJ1-2 TRBD1 TRBV29-1 - CSAKLGQGIYGYTF TGCAGCGCGAAATTGGGACAGGGTATCTATGGCTACACCTTC
TRBJ1-1 - TRBV19 few CASSSTVEAFF TGTGCCAGTAGTTCGACAGTTGAAGCTTTCTTT
TRBJ2-1 - TRBV11-2 - CASSWVANEQFF TGTGCCAGCAGCTGGGTAGCCAATGAGCAGTTCTTC
TRBJ1-1 - TRBV7-9 - CASSPMLGTAEEAFF TGTGCCAGCAGCCCAATGCTGGGGACGGCGGAGGAAGCTTTCTTT
TRBJ2-5 - TRBV6-5 - CASSYVGNQETQYF TGTGCCAGCAGTTATGTGGGGAACCAAGAGACCCAGTACTTC
TRBJ1-1 TRBD1 TRBV19 - CASSTRGQGRTEAFF TGTGCCAGTAGTACGAGGGGACAGGGGCGCACTGAAGCTTTCTTT
TRBJ1-6 - TRBV19 - CASSFGDSPLHF TGTGCCAGTAGTTTCGGGGACTCACCCCTCCACTTT
TRBJ1-1 - TRBV29-1 once CSVEDPGSEAFF TGCAGCGTTGAAGATCCTGGGTCGGAAGCTTTCTTT
TRBJ1-1 - TRBV29-1 - CSGAGGPEAFF TGCAGCGGGGCAGGAGGACCCGAAGCTTTCTTT
TRBJ1-6 - TRBV28 - CASSLSDSLWGSPLHF TGTGCCAGCAGTTTATCGGACTCCCTTTGGGGTTCACCCCTCCACTTT
TRBJ2-5 - TRBV4-2 - CASSQDGQGQETQYF TGTGCCAGCAGCCAAGATGGGCAGGGTCAAGAGACCCAGTACTTC
TRBJ2-3 - TRBV12-3/TRBV12-4 - CASSWSWGASGDTQYF TGTGCCAGCAGTTGGTCGTGGGGGGCTTCCGGAGATACGCAGTATTTT
TRBJ2-5 TRBD1 TRBV15 - CATSRGFGQGSETQYF TGTGCCACCAGCAGAGGGTTTGGACAGGGGTCGGAGACCCAGTACTTC
TRBJ2-3 - TRBV20-1 - CSATLPPEGTDTQYF TGCAGTGCCACCTTACCACCTGAAGGCACAGATACGCAGTATTTT
TRBJ1-1 - TRBV14 - CASSHKARGGVRNTEAFF TGTGCCAGCAGCCACAAGGCCCGAGGGGGGGTCAGGAACACTGAAGCTTTCTTT
TRBJ2-1 - TRBV19 few CASKRDGSYNEQFF TGTGCCAGTAAGAGGGACGGCTCCTACAATGAGCAGTTCTTC
TRBJ2-3 - TRBV29-1 - CSVAYRGDTDTQYF TGCAGCGTCGCGTATAGGGGCGACACAGATACGCAGTATTTT
TRBJ1-6 - TRBV12-3/TRBV12-4 - CASSLAGSQAPLHF TGTGCCAGCAGTTTGGCGGGGAGTCAAGCACCCCTCCACTTT
TRBJ2-7 - TRBV7-9 - CASSRIRGYEQYF TGTGCCAGCAGCCGGATTAGGGGCTACGAGCAGTACTTC
TRBJ2-1 TRBD2 TRBV15 - CATSRYAGGQTLSNEQFF TGTGCCACCAGCAGATACGCGGGGGGACAAACCCTTTCCAATGAGCAGTTCTTC
TRBJ1-2 TRBD1 TRBV20-1 - CSALDRGGGYTF TGCAGTGCTCTGGACAGGGGAGGAGGCTACACCTTC
TRBJ2-1 TRBD2 TRBV14 - CASSPPGLFNEQFF TGTGCCAGCAGCCCGCCGGGACTATTCAATGAGCAGTTCTTC
TRBJ1-4 TRBD1 TRBV27 - CASRRTGGRGEKLFF TGTGCCAGCAGACGGACAGGGGGCCGGGGTGAAAAACTGTTTTTT
TRBJ2-3 TRBD2 TRBV3-1 once CASSRRDSGGANTQYF TGTGCCAGCAGCCGACGTGATAGCGGGGGCGCGAATACGCAGTATTTT
TRBJ2-3 TRBD1 TRBV28 - CASSLSGQGADTQYF TGTGCCAGCAGTTTATCCGGACAGGGGGCAGATACGCAGTATTTT
TRBJ1-2 - TRBV19 - CASSPRPNLYGYTF TGTGCCAGTAGCCCCCGGCCGAACCTGTATGGCTACACCTTC
TRBJ2-5 - TRBV5-4 - CASSFWGYETQYF TGTGCCAGCAGCTTCTGGGGTTATGAGACCCAGTACTTC
TRBJ1-6 - TRBV28 once CASSLSHSRSYNSPLHF TGTGCCAGCAGTTTATCGCACAGCCGCTCCTATAATTCACCCCTCCACTTT
TRBJ2-7 - TRBV5-1 - CASSLGAGVGVEQYF TGCGCCAGCAGCTTGGGGGCAGGGGTAGGCGTCGAGCAGTACTTC
TRBJ2-5 - TRBV5-1 - CASSLSGVNVGETQYF TGCGCCAGCAGCTTATCAGGGGTCAATGTCGGGGAGACCCAGTACTTC